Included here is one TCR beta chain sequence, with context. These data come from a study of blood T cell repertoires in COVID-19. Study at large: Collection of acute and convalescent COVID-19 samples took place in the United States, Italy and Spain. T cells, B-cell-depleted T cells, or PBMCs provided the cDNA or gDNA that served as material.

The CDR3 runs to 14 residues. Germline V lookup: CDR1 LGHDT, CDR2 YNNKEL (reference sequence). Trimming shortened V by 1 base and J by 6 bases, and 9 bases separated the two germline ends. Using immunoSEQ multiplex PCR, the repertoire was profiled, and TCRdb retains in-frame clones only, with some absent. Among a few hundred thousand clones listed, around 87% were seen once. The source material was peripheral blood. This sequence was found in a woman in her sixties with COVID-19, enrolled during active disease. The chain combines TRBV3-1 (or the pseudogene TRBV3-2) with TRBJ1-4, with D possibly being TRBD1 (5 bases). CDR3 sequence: CASSQGQGYEKLFF. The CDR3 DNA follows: TGTGCCAGCAGCCAAGGGCAGGGCTATGAAAAACTGTTTTTT.